The 15 T cell receptor beta chains listed next were all sequenced from one sample in a study of blood T cell repertoires in COVID-19. This table comes from immunoSEQ multiplex PCR, and its TCRdb copy is limited to in-frame clones, with some not included. The table shows fewer than 150,000 clones, with under 85% occurring only once. The source material was peripheral blood. The receptors stem from an elderly woman in a cohort sampled during active or convalescent COVID-19.

The genes are TRBV6-5 and TRBJ1-1; 7 bases agree with TRBD1. Germline V gene data show CDR1 as MNHEY and CDR2 as SVGAGI. This CDR3 contains 15 residues. J was trimmed by 0 bases and V by 4 bases; bases with no gene match: 5. CDR3 amino acids: CASSSQGVMNTEAFF. DNA for the CDR3: TGTGCCAGCAGTTCCCAGGGGGTGATGAACACTGAAGCTTTCTTT.

The chain uses TRBV30 and TRBJ2-3; TRBD2 aligns across 8 bases. The CDR3 sequence is 14 residues long. The trim removed 1 base at V and 4 bases at J, leaving 4 bases unmatched. Per the germline V gene, CDR1 is GTSNPN and CDR2 is SVGIG (reference sequence). The CDR3 region has the DNA TGTGCCTGGAGTGAGGGACTAGGGGCAGATACGCAGTATTTT. Amino acid sequence: CAWSEGLGADTQYF.

The chain's CDR3 is CASTQLDRRNTEAFF. The CDR3 bases are TGTGCCAGTACCCAACTTGACAGAAGGAACACTGAAGCTTTCTTT. V usage is TRBV19 and J usage is TRBJ1-1; TRBD1 might be the D (5 bases). This CDR3 is built from 15 residues. V shed 7 bases and J shed 1 base, with 16 bases lying between them. The germline CDR1 and CDR2 sequences are LNHDA and SQIVND (reference sequence).

The count of this clone is one. V and J are TRBV6-6 and TRBJ2-1; TRBD2 matches 9 bases. J was trimmed by 9 bases and V by 4 bases; bases with no gene match: 4. The length of the CDR3 is 13 residues. Germline CDR1 MNHNY, CDR2 SVGAGI (reference sequence). For the CDR3, the DNA is TGTGCCAGCAGTTTGGGTAGCGGGGGTGAGCAGTTCTTC. Residues: CASSLGSGGEQFF.

The chain uses TRBV3-1 (or the pseudogene TRBV3-2) and TRBJ2-1, with no clear D. The CDR3 runs 15 residues. V lost 6 bases, J lost 4 bases, and 16 bases lay in between. CDR1 is LGHDT, CDR2 YNNKEL, per germline (reference sequence). The CDR3: CASSPLSTPYNEQFF. CDR3 sequence (DNA): TGTGCCAGCAGTCCCCTTTCGACACCTTACAATGAGCAGTTCTTC.

The rearrangement uses TRBV4-3 and TRBJ2-2; unclear D gene. The V end was cut by 6 bases, the J end by 1 base, with 6 bases between. Per germline, CDR1 LGHNA and CDR2 YSLEER. This CDR3 has 13 residues. The CDR3 sequence: CASRDLNTGELFF. As DNA, the CDR3 is TGCGCCAGCAGAGACTTGAACACCGGGGAGCTGTTTTTT.

As regards this clone: The same CDR3 arises from other DNA sequences in this sample as well. The rearrangement links TRBV7-3 to TRBJ2-3; D uncertain. Trimming cost V 5 bases and J 2 bases, with 5 bases left between them. CDR3 length: 12 residues. CDR1 SGHTA and CDR2 FQGTGA come from the germline V gene. The CDR3 bases are TGTGCCAGCAGCAACACCACAGATACGCAGTATTTT. It is translated as CASSNTTDTQYF.

V and J are TRBV7-6 and TRBJ1-2; D uncertain. The V gene's germline CDR1 is SGHVS and CDR2 FNYEAQ. The V and J ends lost 5 bases and 0 bases respectively, with 10 bases between them. The CDR3 is 14 residues long. CDR3 sequence reads: CASSQGGANYGYTF. The CDR3 region has the DNA TGTGCCAGCAGCCAAGGCGGAGCTAACTATGGCTACACCTTC.

V gene TRBV4-1 combines with J gene TRBJ2-7, with 10 bases aligning to TRBD2. After removal of 3 bases from V and 0 bases from J, the junction contained 11 bases not matched to a gene. The CDR3 has 18 amino acids. Germline V gene sequence: CDR1 MGHRA, CDR2 YSYEKL. CDR3 in amino acids: CASSHISPGLASSYEQYF. CDR3 nucleotide sequence: TGCGCCAGCAGCCATATCTCCCCGGGACTAGCGTCCTCCTACGAGCAGTACTTC.

V is TRBV6-5 and J is TRBJ2-7, with 8 bases aligning to TRBD2. Germline V lookup: CDR1 MNHEY, CDR2 SVGAGI. The CDR3 is 15 residues long. J lost 0 bases, V lost 0 bases, and 1 base had no gene match. The CDR3 sequence is CASSYSAGGSYEQYF. The DNA for the CDR3 is TGTGCCAGCAGTTACTCTGCGGGGGGCTCCTACGAGCAGTACTTC.

The chain couples TRBV29-1 to TRBJ2-5, with TRBD1 matching 7 bases. With V trimmed by 6 bases and J by 3 bases, 4 bases remained unmatched. This CDR3 comprises 12 residues. Germline V CDR1 and CDR2: SQVTM, ANQGSEA. In nucleotides, the CDR3 is TGCAGCGTGTTAGACAGGGAAGAGACCCAGTACTTC. Residues: CSVLDREETQYF.

V is TRBV5-1 and J is TRBJ2-1, with 8 bases matching TRBD2. V dropped 4 bases and J dropped 0; count of bases not matched to a gene: 9. The germline V gene encodes CDR1 SGHRS and CDR2 YFSETQ. CDR3 length: 17 amino acids. The CDR3 is CASSHFSGAASYNEQFF. The CDR3 region has the DNA TGCGCCAGCAGCCATTTTAGCGGGGCGGCCTCCTACAATGAGCAGTTCTTC. The full variable domain, its missing parts supplied by reference TRBV5-1 and TRBJ2-1, is KAGVTQTPRYLIKTRGQQVTLSCSPISGHRSVSWYQQTPGQGLQFLFEYFSETQRNKGNFPGRFSGRQFSNSRSEMNVSTLELGDSALYLCASSHFSGAASYNEQFFGPGTRLTVL.

The chain has TRBV28 and TRBJ2-2; 9 positions agree with TRBD2. CDR3 length: 15 amino acids. V dropped 5 bases and J dropped 4; count of bases not matched to a gene: 5. CDR1 and CDR2 from the germline V gene are MDHEN and SYDVKM. CDR3 protein: CASSLAGGPTGELFF. In DNA, the CDR3 is TGTGCCAGCAGTCTTGCGGGGGGGCCCACCGGGGAGCTGTTTTTT.

The chain carries TRBV7-9 and TRBJ1-5, with TRBD1 as a possible D gene (5 bases). Germline V gives CDR1 SEHNR, CDR2 FQNEAQ (reference sequence). The V gene lost 6 bases and the J gene lost 2 bases, with 11 bases spanning the gap. CDR3 length: 14 residues. The CDR3, as DNA: TGTGCCAGCAGGGGGGGACGGCGCAATCAGCCCCAGCATTTT. Translating gives CASRGGRRNQPQHF.

The V and J genes are TRBV6-6 and TRBJ1-4; 12 bases agree with TRBD1. The CDR3 loop spans 15 amino acids. Germline V CDR1 and CDR2: MNHNY, SVGAGI (reference sequence). The J segment lost 7 bases and the V segment lost 6 bases, leaving 6 bases of the junction unmatched. The CDR3 spells CASSRGTGGSEKLFF. DNA for the CDR3: TGTGCCAGCAGCCGCGGGACAGGGGGCAGTGAAAAACTGTTTTTT.